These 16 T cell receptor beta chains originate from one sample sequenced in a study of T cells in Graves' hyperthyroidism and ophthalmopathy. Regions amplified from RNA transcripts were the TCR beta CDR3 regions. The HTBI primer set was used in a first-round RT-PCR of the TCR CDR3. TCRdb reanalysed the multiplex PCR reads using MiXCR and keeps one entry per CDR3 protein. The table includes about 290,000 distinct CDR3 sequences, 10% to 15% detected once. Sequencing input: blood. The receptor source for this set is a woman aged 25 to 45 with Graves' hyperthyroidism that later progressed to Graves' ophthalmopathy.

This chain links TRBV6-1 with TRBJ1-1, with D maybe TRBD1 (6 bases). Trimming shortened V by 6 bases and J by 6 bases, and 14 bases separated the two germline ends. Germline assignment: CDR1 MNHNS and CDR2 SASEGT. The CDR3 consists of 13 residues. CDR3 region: CASRYVRGAEAFF. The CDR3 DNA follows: TGTGCCAGCAGATACGTCAGGGGCGCTGAAGCTTTCTTT.

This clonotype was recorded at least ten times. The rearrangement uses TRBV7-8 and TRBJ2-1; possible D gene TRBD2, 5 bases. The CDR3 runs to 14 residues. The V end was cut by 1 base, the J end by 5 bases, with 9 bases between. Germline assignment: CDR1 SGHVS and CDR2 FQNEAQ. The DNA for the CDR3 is TGTGCCAGCAGCTTAGTGGGAGTGGACAATGAGCAGTTCTTC. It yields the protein CASSLVGVDNEQFF.

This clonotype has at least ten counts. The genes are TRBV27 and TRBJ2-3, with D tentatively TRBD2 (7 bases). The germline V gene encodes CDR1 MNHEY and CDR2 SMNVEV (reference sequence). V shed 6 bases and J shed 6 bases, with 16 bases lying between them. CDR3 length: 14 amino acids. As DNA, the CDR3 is TGTGCCAGCAGGGAGGGGGGGTATCAGGATACGCAGTATTTT. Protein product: CASREGGYQDTQYF.

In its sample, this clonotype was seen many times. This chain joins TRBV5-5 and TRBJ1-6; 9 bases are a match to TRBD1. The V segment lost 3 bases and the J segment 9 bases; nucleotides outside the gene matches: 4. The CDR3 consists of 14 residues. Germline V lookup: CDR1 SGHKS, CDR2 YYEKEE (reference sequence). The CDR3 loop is CASSSGTGSSPLHF. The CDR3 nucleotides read TGTGCCAGCAGCTCCGGGACAGGGAGTTCACCCCTCCACTTT.

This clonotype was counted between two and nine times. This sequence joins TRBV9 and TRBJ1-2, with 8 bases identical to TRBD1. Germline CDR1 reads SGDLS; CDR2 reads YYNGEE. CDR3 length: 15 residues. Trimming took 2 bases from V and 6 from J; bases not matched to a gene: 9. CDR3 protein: CASSVRVDRDDGYTF. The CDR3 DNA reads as TGTGCCAGCAGCGTGAGGGTGGACAGGGATGATGGCTACACCTTC.

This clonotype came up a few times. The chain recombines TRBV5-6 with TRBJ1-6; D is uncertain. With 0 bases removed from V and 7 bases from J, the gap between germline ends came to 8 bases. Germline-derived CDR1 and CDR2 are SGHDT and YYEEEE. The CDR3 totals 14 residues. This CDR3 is CASSLVGGNSPLHF. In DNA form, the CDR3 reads TGTGCCAGCAGCTTGGTTGGCGGGAATTCACCCCTCCACTTT.

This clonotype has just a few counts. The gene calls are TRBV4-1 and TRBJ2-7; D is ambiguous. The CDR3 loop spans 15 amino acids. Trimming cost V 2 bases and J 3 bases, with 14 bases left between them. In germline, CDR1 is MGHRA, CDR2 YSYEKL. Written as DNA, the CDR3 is TGCGCCAGCAGCCAAAGGTCAGGTGGAGTCTACGAGCAGTACTTC. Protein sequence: CASSQRSGGVYEQYF.

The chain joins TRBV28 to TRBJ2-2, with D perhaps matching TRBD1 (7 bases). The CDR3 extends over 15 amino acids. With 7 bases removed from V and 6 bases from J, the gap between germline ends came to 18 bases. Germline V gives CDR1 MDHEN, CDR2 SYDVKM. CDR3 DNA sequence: TGTGCCAGCACCCCAGGGGGGAAAAGGGCCGGGGAGCTGTTTTTT. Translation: CASTPGGKRAGELFF.

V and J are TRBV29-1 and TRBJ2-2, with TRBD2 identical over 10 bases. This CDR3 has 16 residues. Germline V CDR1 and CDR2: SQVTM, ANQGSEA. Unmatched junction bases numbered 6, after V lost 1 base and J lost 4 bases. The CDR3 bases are TGCAGCGTTGAAGGGCTAGCGGGAGATAGCACCGGGGAGCTGTTTTTT. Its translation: CSVEGLAGDSTGELFF.

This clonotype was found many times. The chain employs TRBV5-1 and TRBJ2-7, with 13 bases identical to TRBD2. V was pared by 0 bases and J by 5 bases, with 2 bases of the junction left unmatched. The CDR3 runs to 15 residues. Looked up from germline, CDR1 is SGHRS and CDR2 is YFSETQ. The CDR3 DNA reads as TGCGCCAGCAGCTTGGGGACTAGCGGGAGCCACGAGCAGTACTTC. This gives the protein CASSLGTSGSHEQYF.

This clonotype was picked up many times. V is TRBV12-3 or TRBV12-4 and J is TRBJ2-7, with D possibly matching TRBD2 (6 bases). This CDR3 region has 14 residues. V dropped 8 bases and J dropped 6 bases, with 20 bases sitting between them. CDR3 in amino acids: CASSRDGGRTEQYF. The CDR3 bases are TGTGCCAGCTCCCGCGACGGAGGGCGGACCGAGCAGTACTTC.

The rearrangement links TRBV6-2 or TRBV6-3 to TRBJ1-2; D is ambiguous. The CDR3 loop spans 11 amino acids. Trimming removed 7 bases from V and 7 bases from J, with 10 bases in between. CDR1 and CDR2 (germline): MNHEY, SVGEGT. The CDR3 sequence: CASTSGVGYTF. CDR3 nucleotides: TGTGCCAGCACCTCGGGTGTTGGCTACACCTTC.

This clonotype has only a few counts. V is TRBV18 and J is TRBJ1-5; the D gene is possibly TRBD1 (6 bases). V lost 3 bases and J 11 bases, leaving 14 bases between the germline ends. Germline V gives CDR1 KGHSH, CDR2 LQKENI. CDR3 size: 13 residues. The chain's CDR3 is CASSPPYRDAQHF. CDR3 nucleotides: TGTGCCAGCTCACCTCCATACAGGGACGCCCAGCATTTT.

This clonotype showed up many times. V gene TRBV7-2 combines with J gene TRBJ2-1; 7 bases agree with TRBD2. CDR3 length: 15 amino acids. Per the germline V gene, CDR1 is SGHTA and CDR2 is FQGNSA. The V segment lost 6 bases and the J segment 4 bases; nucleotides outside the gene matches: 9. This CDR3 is CASRTQVGGYNEQFF. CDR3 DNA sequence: TGTGCCAGCAGGACCCAGGTCGGGGGGTACAATGAGCAGTTCTTC.

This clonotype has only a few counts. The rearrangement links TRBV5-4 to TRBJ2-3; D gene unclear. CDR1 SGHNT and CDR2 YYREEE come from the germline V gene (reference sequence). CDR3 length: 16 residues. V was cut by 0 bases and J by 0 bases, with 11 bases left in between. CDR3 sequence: CASSLAGSASTDTQYF. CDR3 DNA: TGTGCCAGCAGCTTGGCCGGATCAGCGAGCACAGATACGCAGTATTTT.

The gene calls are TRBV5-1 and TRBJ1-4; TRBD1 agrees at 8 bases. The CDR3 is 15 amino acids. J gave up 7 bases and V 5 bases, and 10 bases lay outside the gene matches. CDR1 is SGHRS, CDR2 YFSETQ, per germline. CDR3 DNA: TGCGCCAGCAGTAAAGACAGGGGTGATGGTGAAAAACTGTTTTTT. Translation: CASSKDRGDGEKLFF.